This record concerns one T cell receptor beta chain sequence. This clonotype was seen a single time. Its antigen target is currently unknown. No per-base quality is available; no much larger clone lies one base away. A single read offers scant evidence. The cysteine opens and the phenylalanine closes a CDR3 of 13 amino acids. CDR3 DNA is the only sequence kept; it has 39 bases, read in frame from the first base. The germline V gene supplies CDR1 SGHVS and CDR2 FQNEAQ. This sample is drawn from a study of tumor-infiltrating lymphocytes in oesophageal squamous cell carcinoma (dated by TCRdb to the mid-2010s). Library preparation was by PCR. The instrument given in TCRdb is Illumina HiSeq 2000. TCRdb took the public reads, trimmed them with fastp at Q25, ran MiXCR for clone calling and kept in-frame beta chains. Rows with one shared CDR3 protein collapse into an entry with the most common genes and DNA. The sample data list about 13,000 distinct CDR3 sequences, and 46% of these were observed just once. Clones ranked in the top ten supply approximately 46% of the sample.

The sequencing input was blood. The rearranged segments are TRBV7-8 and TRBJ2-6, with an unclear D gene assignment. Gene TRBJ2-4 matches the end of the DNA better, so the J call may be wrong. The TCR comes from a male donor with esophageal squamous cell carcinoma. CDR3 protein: CASSLGTRNIQYF. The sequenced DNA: TGTGCCAGCAGCTTAGGAACGAGGAACATTCAGTACTTC.